One sample yielded the 3 T cell receptor beta chains listed below, sequenced in a study of T cell repertoires in cytomegalovirus infection. What these receptors recognize is not known. TCRdb independently ran MiXCR on the reads; one entry per CDR3 protein. The table has under 850,000 distinct CDR3 sequences, around 35% seen once. The sequences come from cultured PBMCs, collected from culture after CMV antigen stimulation. The receptors come from a human donor in good health (CMV status not recorded). Some clones in this sample may be carry-over from other donors' samples.

The table lists this clonotype with a few counts. The chain carries TRBV28 and TRBJ1-5; TRBD1 matches 9 bases. Germline values: CDR1 MDHEN, CDR2 SYDVKM. V was clipped by 4 bases and J by 2 bases; unmatched bases: 15. The CDR3 has 19 residues. In DNA form, the CDR3 reads TGTGCCAGCAGTTCCCCCTACGGGACAGGGAGGATAGGCAATCAGCCCCAGCATTTT. Its translation is CASSSPYGTGRIGNQPQHF.

This clonotype was found many times. The J gene is TRBJ2-7, the V gene TRBV7-2, with TRBD2 matching over 11 bases. The CDR3 is 16 residues long. V trimming: 5 bases; J trimming: 0 bases; junction bases outside the gene matches: 6. Germline CDR1 and CDR2: SGHTA and FQGNSA. The CDR3 is CASSPLAGVVSYEQYF. In nucleotides, the CDR3 is TGTGCCAGCAGCCCACTAGCGGGAGTGGTCTCCTACGAGCAGTACTTC.

In its sample, this clonotype was seen many times. The chain uses TRBV7-8 and TRBJ1-3; D remains ambiguous. The CDR3 is 12 amino acids. Germline V lookup: CDR1 SGHVS, CDR2 FQNEAQ. V was shortened by 1 base and J by 4 bases, with 2 bases between the two germline ends. This CDR3 reads CASSLEGNTIYF. The CDR3 DNA follows: TGTGCCAGCAGCTTAGAGGGAAACACCATATATTTT.